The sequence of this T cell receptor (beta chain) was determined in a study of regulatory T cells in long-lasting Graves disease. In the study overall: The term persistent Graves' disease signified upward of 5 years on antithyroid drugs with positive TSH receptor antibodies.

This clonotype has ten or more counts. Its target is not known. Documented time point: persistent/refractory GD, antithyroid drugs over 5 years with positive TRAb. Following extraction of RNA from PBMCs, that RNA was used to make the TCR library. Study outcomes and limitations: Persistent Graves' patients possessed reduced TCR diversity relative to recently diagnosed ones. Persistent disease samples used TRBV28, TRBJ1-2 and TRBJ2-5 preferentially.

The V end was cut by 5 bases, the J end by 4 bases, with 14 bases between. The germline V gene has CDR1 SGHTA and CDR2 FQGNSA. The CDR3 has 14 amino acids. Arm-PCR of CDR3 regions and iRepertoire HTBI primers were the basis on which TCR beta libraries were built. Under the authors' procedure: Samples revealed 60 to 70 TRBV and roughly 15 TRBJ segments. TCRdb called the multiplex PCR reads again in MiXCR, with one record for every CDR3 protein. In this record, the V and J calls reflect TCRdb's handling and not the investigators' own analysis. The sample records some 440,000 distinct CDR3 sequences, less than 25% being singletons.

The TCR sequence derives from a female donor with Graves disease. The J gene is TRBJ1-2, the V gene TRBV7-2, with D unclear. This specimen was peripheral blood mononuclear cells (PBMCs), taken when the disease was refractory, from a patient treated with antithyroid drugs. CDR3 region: CASSRQDGIYGYTF. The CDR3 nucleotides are TGTGCCAGCAGCCGCCAAGACGGTATCTATGGCTACACCTTC.